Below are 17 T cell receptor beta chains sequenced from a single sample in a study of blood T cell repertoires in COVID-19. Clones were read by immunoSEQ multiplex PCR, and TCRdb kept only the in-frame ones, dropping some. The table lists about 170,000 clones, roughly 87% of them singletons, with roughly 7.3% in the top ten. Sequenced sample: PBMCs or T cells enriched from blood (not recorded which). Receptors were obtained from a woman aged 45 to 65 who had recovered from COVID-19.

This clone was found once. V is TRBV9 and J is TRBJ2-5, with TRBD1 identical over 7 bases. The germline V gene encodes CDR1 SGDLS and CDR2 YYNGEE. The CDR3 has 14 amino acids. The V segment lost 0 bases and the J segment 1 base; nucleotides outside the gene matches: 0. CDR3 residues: CASSVDRGQETQYF. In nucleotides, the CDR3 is TGTGCCAGCAGCGTAGACAGGGGCCAAGAGACCCAGTACTTC. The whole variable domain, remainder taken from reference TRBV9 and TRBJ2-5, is DSGVTQTPKHLITATGQRVTLRCSPRSGDLSVYWYQQSLDQGLQFLIQYYNGEERAKGNILERFSAQQFPDLHSELNLSSLELGDSALYFCASSVDRGQETQYFGPGTRLLVL.

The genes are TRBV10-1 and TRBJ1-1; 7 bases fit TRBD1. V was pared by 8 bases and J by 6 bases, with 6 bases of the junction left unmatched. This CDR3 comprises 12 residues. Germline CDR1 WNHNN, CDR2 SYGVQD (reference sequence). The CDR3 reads CASSYRGSEAFF. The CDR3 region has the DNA TGCGCCAGCTCCTACAGGGGTTCTGAAGCTTTCTTT.

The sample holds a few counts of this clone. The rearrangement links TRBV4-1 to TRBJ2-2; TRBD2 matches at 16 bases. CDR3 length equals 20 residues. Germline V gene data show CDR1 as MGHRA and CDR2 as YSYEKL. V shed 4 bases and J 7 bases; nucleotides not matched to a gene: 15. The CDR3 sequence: CASSLRPGLAGGPRNGELFF. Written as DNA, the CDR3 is TGCGCCAGCAGCCTCCGACCGGGACTAGCGGGAGGGCCAAGAAACGGGGAGCTGTTTTTT.

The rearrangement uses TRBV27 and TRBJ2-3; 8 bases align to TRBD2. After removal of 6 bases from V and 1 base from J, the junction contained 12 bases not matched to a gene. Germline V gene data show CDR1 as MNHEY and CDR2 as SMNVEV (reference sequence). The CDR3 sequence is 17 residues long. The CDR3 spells CASRARGGPARTDTQYF. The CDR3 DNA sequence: TGTGCCAGCAGGGCCCGGGGGGGCCCGGCCCGCACAGATACGCAGTATTTT.

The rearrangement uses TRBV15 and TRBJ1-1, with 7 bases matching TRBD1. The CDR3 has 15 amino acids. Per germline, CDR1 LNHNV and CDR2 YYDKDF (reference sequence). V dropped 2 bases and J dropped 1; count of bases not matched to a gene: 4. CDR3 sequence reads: CATSRSRTGNTEAFF. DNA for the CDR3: TGTGCCACCAGCAGATCCCGGACAGGGAACACTGAAGCTTTCTTT.

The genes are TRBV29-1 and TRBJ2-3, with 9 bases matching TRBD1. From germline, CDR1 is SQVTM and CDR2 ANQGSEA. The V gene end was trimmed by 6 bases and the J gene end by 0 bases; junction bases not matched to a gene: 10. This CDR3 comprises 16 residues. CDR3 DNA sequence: TGCAGCGTCGCCCGCCCGGGACAGGGAAGCACAGATACGCAGTATTTT. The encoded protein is CSVARPGQGSTDTQYF.

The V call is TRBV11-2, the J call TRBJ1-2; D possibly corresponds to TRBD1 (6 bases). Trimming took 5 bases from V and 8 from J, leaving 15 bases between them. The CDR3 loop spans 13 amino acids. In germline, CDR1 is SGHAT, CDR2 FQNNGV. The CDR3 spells CASSAGATRGYTF. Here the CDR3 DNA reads TGTGCCAGCAGCGCGGGGGCAACAAGGGGCTACACCTTC.

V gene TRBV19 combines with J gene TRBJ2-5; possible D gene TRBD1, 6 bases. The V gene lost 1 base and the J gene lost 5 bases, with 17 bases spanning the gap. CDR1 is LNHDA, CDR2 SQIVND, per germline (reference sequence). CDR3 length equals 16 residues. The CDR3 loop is CASSIGTDRVVETQYF. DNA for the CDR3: TGTGCCAGTAGTATAGGGACAGATCGGGTGGTGGAGACCCAGTACTTC.

CDR3 in DNA: TGTGCCAGCAGCCAAGATAAGGGTGCCAGGGGTTGGTATGGCTACACCTTC. Amino acid sequence: CASSQDKGARGWYGYTF. The V call is TRBV14, the J call TRBJ1-2, with a possible D match to TRBD1 (6 bases). Germline V CDR1 and CDR2: SGHDN, FVKESK. The length of the CDR3 is 17 residues. The V end was cut by 0 bases, the J end by 5 bases, with 19 bases between.

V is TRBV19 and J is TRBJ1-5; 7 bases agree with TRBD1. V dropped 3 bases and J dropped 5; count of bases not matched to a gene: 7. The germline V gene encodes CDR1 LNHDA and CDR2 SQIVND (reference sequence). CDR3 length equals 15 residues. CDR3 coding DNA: TGTGCCAGTAGTATCATACGGGACAGAGATCAGCCCCAGCATTTT. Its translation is CASSIIRDRDQPQHF.

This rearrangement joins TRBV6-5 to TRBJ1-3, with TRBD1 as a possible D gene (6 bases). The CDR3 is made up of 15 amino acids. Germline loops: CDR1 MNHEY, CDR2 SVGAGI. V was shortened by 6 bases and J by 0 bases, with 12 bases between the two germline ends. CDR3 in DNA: TGTGCCAGCAGGCTTGACAGGTCCTCTGGAAACACCATATATTTT. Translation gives CASRLDRSSGNTIYF.

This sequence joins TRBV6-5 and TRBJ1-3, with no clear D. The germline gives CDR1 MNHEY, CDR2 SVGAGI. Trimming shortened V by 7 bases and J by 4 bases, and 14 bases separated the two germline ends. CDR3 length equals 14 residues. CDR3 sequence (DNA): TGTGCCAGCAAGAGGGCAGCCGACGGAAACACCATATATTTT. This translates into CASKRAADGNTIYF.

CDR3 region: CASSHTSGSSYEQYF. CDR3 sequence (DNA): TGCGCCAGCAGCCATACTAGCGGGAGCTCCTACGAGCAGTACTTC. The rearrangement uses TRBV10-2 and TRBJ2-7; TRBD2 aligns across 11 bases. The J segment lost 0 bases and the V segment lost 6 bases, leaving 4 bases of the junction unmatched. CDR1 and CDR2 (germline): WSHSY, SAAADI. The CDR3 loop spans 15 amino acids.

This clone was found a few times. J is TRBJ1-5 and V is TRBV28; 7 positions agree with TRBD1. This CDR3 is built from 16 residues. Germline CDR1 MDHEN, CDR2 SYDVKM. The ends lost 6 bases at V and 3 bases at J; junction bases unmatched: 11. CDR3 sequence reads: CASSPRGKGDNQPQHF. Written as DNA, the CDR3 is TGTGCCAGCAGCCCCAGGGGGAAGGGGGACAATCAGCCCCAGCATTTT.

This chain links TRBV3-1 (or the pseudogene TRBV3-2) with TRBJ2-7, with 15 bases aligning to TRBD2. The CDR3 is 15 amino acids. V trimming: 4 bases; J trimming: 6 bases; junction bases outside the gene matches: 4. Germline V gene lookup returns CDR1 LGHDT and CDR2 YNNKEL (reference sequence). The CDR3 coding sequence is TGTGCCAGCAGCCTCGGGGGACTAGCGGGAGGCGAGCAGTACTTC. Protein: CASSLGGLAGGEQYF.

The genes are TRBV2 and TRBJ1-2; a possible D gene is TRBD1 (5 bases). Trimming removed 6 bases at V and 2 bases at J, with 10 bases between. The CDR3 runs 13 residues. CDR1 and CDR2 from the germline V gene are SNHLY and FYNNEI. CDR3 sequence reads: CASSTDKNYGYTF. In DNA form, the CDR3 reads TGTGCCAGCAGCACGGACAAGAACTATGGCTACACCTTC.

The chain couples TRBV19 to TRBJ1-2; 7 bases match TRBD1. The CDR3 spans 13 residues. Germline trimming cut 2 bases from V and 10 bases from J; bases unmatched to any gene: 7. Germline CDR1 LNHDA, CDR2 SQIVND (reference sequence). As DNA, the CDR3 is TGTGCCAGTAGTATAAAAATTGGGACAGCCTACACCTTC. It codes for CASSIKIGTAYTF.